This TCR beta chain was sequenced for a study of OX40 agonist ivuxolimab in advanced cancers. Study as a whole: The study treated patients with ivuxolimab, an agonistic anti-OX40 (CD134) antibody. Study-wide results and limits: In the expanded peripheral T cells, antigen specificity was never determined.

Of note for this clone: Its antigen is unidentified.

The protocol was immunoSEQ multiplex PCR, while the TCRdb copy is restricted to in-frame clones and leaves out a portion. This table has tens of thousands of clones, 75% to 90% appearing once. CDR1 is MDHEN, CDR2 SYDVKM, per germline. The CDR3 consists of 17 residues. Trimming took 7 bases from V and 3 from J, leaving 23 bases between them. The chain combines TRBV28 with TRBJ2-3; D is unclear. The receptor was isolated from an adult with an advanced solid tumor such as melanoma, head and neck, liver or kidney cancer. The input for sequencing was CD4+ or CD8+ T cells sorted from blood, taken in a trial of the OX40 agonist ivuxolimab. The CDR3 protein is CASKNSLSLFSTDTQYF. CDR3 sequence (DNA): TGTGCCAGCAAAAACAGTCTCAGTTTATTTAGTACAGATACGCAGTATTTT.